A single sample is the source of the 29 T cell receptor beta chains below, sequenced in a study of OX40 agonist ivuxolimab in advanced cancers. Sequencing used immunoSEQ multiplex PCR; TCRdb keeps in-frame clones, though not all of them. The table has 8,000 to 10,000 clones, about 90% seen once. The material sequenced was CD4+ or CD8+ T cells sorted from blood, taken in a trial of the OX40 agonist ivuxolimab. These receptors came from an adult with an advanced solid tumor such as melanoma, head and neck, liver or kidney cancer.

CDR3 amino acids: CSFREDSYEQYF. Here the CDR3 DNA reads TGCAGCTTTCGAGAGGACTCCTACGAGCAGTACTTC. The genes are TRBV29-1 and TRBJ2-5, with D hard to call. Matching the DNA end better, TRBJ2-7 makes the J call doubtful. Germline V lookup: CDR1 SQVTM, CDR2 ANQGSEA. The CDR3 loop spans 12 amino acids.

The CDR3 here is CASSMGRASTDTQYF. CDR3 coding DNA: TGTGCCAGTAGTATGGGGCGGGCCAGCACAGATACGCAGTATTTT. J is TRBJ2-3 and V is TRBV19, with D perhaps assigned TRBD1 or TRBD2 (5 bases each). V was pared by 3 bases and J by 0 bases, with 10 bases between. CDR3 length: 15 residues. Germline lookup yields CDR1 LNHDA and CDR2 SQIVND (reference sequence). Variable domain in full (rest from reference TRBV19 and TRBJ2-3): DGGITQSPKYLFRKEGQNVTLSCEQNLNHDAMYWYRQDPGQGLRLIYYSQIVNDFQKGDIAEGYSVSREKKESFPLTVTSAQKNPTAFYLCASSMGRASTDTQYFGPGTRLTVL.

The V and J genes are TRBV5-8 and TRBJ1-2, with D perhaps matching TRBD1 (5 bases). The V and J ends lost 4 bases and 8 bases respectively, with 18 bases between them. CDR1 SGHTS and CDR2 YDEGEE come from the germline V gene. The CDR3 spans 14 residues. In DNA form, the CDR3 reads TGTGCCAGCAGCCCAATCGGGAGGGGTGGCGGCTACACCTTC. Translation: CASSPIGRGGGYTF.

This chain uses TRBV19 with TRBJ2-7; 8 bases match TRBD1. J was trimmed by 1 base and V by 4 bases; bases with no gene match: 0. Germline CDR1 is LNHDA and CDR2 is SQIVND (reference sequence). The CDR3 loop spans 13 amino acids. Here the CDR3 reads CASSRTGSYEQYF. The CDR3 DNA reads as TGTGCCAGTAGTAGGACAGGGTCCTACGAGCAGTACTTC.

The chain recombines TRBV10-3 with TRBJ2-7; TRBD1 aligns across 7 bases. There are 14 residues in the CDR3. Trimming cost V 3 bases and J 2 bases; bases outside gene matches: 4. Germline V CDR1 and CDR2: ENHRY, SYGVKD. CDR3 coding DNA: TGTGCCATCAGTGAAAAACAGGGGCCCTACGAGCAGTACTTC. It encodes CAISEKQGPYEQYF.

J is TRBJ2-1 and V is TRBV5-6; D possibly matches TRBD1 or TRBD2 (5 bases each). Trimming left V 4 bases short and J 11 bases short, with 10 bases between. The CDR3 extends over 11 amino acids. CDR1 and CDR2 (germline): SGHDT, YYEEEE. DNA of the CDR3: TGTGCCAGCAGCGTCCCGGGACAGCAGTTCTTC. Translated, it gives CASSVPGQQFF.

J is TRBJ2-1 and V is TRBV19; weak D call: TRBD2 (5 bases). CDR1 and CDR2 (germline): LNHDA, SQIVND (reference sequence). The CDR3 is 16 amino acids. Deletions cut 5 bases from V and 0 bases from J, with 14 bases between. DNA of the CDR3: TGTGCCAGTAGTCCGGCCAGCGGCAGCTCCTACAATGAGCAGTTCTTC. The encoded protein is CASSPASGSSYNEQFF.

The chain couples TRBV5-1 to TRBJ2-3, with D perhaps given as TRBD1 or TRBD2 (5 bases each). The germline gives CDR1 SGHRS, CDR2 YFSETQ. There are 15 residues in the CDR3. The V gene lost 8 bases and the J gene lost 2 bases, with 18 bases spanning the gap. The CDR3 nucleotides are TGCGCCAGTGGGATGCGAGGGGCGAACACAGATACGCAGTATTTT. Translated: CASGMRGANTDTQYF.

The chain has TRBV5-6 and TRBJ1-1; maybe TRBD1 (5 bases). V was pared by 2 bases and J by 4 bases, with 24 bases between. The germline V gene encodes CDR1 SGHDT and CDR2 YYEEEE. The CDR3 loop spans 18 amino acids. The CDR3 sequence is CASSFQGDRLWVGTEAFF. The CDR3 coding sequence is TGTGCCAGCAGCTTTCAAGGGGACCGGCTGTGGGTGGGCACTGAAGCTTTCTTT.

V gene TRBV5-4 combines with J gene TRBJ2-5; possible D gene TRBD2, 6 bases. From germline, CDR1 is SGHNT and CDR2 YYREEE (reference sequence). CDR3 size: 16 residues. Trimming took 0 bases from V and 6 from J, leaving 18 bases between them. CDR3 DNA sequence: TGTGCCAGCAGCTTGGGTCCGAGACTAGACGTTAAGACCCAGTACTTC. Translated: CASSLGPRLDVKTQYF. Full variable domain (missing parts from reference TRBV5-4 and TRBJ2-5): ETGVTQSPTHLIKTRGQQVTLRCSSQSGHNTVSWYQQALGQGPQFIFQYYREEENGRGNFPPRFSGLQFPNYSSELNVNALELDDSALYLCASSLGPRLDVKTQYFGPGTRLLVL.

The chain recombines TRBV4-1 with TRBJ2-7, with TRBD2 identical over 14 bases. This CDR3 region has 17 residues. V shed 0 bases and J 7 bases; nucleotides not matched to a gene: 8. Germline values: CDR1 MGHRA, CDR2 YSYEKL. The CDR3 loop reads CASSQERLAGGPGEQYF. In DNA form, the CDR3 reads TGCGCCAGCAGCCAAGAGAGACTAGCGGGAGGGCCGGGTGAGCAGTACTTC.

J is TRBJ2-7 and V is TRBV4-2; D possibly matches TRBD1 or TRBD2 (5 bases each). There are 17 residues in the CDR3. V gave up 2 bases and J gave up 1 base, with 18 bases separating them. Germline CDR1 and CDR2: LGHNA and YNFKEQ. The CDR3 sequence is CASSQPWDPASSYEQYF. DNA for the CDR3: TGTGCCAGCAGCCAACCTTGGGACCCGGCGTCGTCCTACGAGCAGTACTTC.

The rearrangement joins TRBV10-3 to TRBJ2-7; possible D gene TRBD1, 5 bases. Germline CDR1 and CDR2: ENHRY and SYGVKD. V was shortened by 5 bases and J by 0 bases, with 14 bases between the two germline ends. The CDR3 is 15 amino acids. The CDR3 spells CAISSPLGLSYEQYF. CDR3 coding DNA: TGTGCCATCAGTAGCCCCCTGGGGCTCTCCTACGAGCAGTACTTC.

V usage is TRBV19 and J usage is TRBJ2-1; D remains unclear. CDR1 is LNHDA, CDR2 SQIVND, per germline (reference sequence). The V end lost 6 bases, the J end lost 4 bases, and 7 bases lay between the germline ends. The CDR3 is made up of 12 amino acids. In DNA, the CDR3 is TGTGCCAGTAGAAACAGATACAATGAGCAGTTCTTC. Amino acids: CASRNRYNEQFF.

The CDR3 coding sequence is TGTGCCAGCATCCCCGGGACAGGGGGCGCGGGAGAGACCCAGTACTTC. It specifies CASIPGTGGAGETQYF. The chain has TRBV19 and TRBJ2-5, with 12 bases that match TRBD1. The trim removed 9 bases at V and 4 bases at J, leaving 12 bases unmatched. This CDR3 region has 16 residues. Germline V CDR1 and CDR2: LNHDA, SQIVND (reference sequence).

Only one count was recorded for this clone. The chain links TRBV30 to TRBJ2-7; D possibly corresponds to TRBD2 (5 bases). CDR1 is GTSNPN, CDR2 SVGIG, per germline (reference sequence). This CDR3 has 13 residues. The V end lost 1 base, the J end lost 7 bases, and 14 bases lay between the germline ends. The CDR3 protein is CAWSASSGVEQYF. CDR3 sequence (DNA): TGTGCCTGGAGTGCGAGTTCCGGGGTGGAGCAGTACTTC.

The chain links TRBV30 to TRBJ1-4; 8 nucleotides match TRBD1. In germline, CDR1 is GTSNPN, CDR2 SVGIG (reference sequence). With 5 bases clipped from V and 5 bases from J, the junction kept 4 bases outside the gene matches. The CDR3 loop spans 13 amino acids. The CDR3 nucleotides read TGTGCCTGGTTTAGGACAGGGAATGAAAAACTGTTTTTT. This encodes CAWFRTGNEKLFF.

The rearrangement uses TRBV2 and TRBJ1-2, with D tentatively TRBD1 (5 bases). Trimming cost V 6 bases and J 5 bases, with 19 bases left between them. Looked up from germline, CDR1 is SNHLY and CDR2 is FYNNEI. The CDR3 loop spans 15 amino acids. The CDR3 DNA follows: TGTGCCAGCAGGGAGGGGAGGGGAGACAGTTATGGCTACACCTTC. Its protein is CASREGRGDSYGYTF.

This chain links TRBV10-2 with TRBJ2-3; D is undetermined. CDR3 length: 14 amino acids. The germline V gene has CDR1 WSHSY and CDR2 SAAADI. This CDR3 reads CAIRLTSRTDTQYF. CDR3 nucleotides: TGCGCGATCCGTCTAACAAGTCGCACAGATACGCAGTATTTT.

The gene calls are TRBV19 and TRBJ2-2; possibly TRBD2 for D (6 bases). The V gene's germline CDR1 is LNHDA and CDR2 SQIVND (reference sequence). V was cut by 5 bases and J by 0 bases, with 10 bases left in between. The CDR3 has 15 amino acids. The CDR3 is CASSLGLANTGELFF. In DNA, the CDR3 is TGTGCCAGTAGTCTGGGACTTGCGAACACCGGGGAGCTGTTTTTT.

The chain has TRBV15 and TRBJ2-7, with 9 bases aligning to TRBD1. The length of the CDR3 is 15 residues. Germline loops: CDR1 LNHNV, CDR2 YYDKDF (reference sequence). V shed 0 bases and J 6 bases; nucleotides not matched to a gene: 6. The CDR3: CATSRDWDRVSEQYF. The CDR3 nucleotides are TGTGCCACCAGCAGAGATTGGGACAGGGTCTCCGAGCAGTACTTC.

The chain carries TRBV25-1 and TRBJ2-5, with TRBD2 matching over 11 bases. J lost 4 bases, V lost 2 bases, and 6 bases had no gene match. This CDR3 is 16 amino acids long. CDR1 is MGHDK and CDR2 is SYGVNS in the germline V gene. This CDR3 is CASSEEGLAARETQYF. DNA of the CDR3: TGTGCCAGCAGTGAAGAGGGACTAGCGGCGCGAGAGACCCAGTACTTC.

The J gene is TRBJ2-3, the V gene TRBV9; 9 nucleotides agree with TRBD1. The CDR3 loop spans 15 amino acids. CDR1 SGDLS and CDR2 YYNGEE come from the germline V gene. With 4 bases clipped from V and 2 bases from J, the junction kept 5 bases outside the gene matches. The CDR3 loop reads CASSPRTGDTDTQYF. The CDR3 DNA sequence: TGTGCCAGCAGCCCCCGGACAGGGGACACAGATACGCAGTATTTT.

This rearrangement joins TRBV5-5 to TRBJ2-3, with 12 bases fitting TRBD2. J gave up 4 bases and V 0 bases, and 3 bases lay outside the gene matches. Germline V gene data show CDR1 as SGHKS and CDR2 as YYEKEE (reference sequence). The CDR3 is 16 residues long. The CDR3 loop reads CASSLVGLAGPDTQYF. CDR3 nucleotides: TGTGCCAGCAGCTTGGTTGGACTAGCGGGACCAGATACGCAGTATTTT.

This clone was observed once. A read error may produce the germline difference seen at one junction end. The rearrangement joins TRBV7-7 to TRBJ2-5; 9 bases map to TRBD2. The CDR3 loop spans 14 amino acids. The V gene's germline CDR1 is SSHAT and CDR2 FNYEAQ (reference sequence). CDR3 loop: CASSLAGEGETQYF. In DNA, the CDR3 is TGTGCTAGCAGCTTAGCGGGAGAAGGAGAGACCCAGTACTTC. Supplemented by reference TRBV7-7 and TRBJ2-5, the full variable domain reads GAGVSQSPRYKVTKRGQDVTLRCDPISSHATLYWYQQALGQGPEFLTYFNYEAQPDKSGLPSDRFSAERPEGSISTLTIQRTEQRDSAMYRCASSLAGEGETQYFGPGTRLLVL.

The chain links TRBV6-5 to TRBJ2-7, with D maybe TRBD2 (6 bases). There are 14 residues in the CDR3. Trimming shortened V by 7 bases and J by 7 bases, and 20 bases separated the two germline ends. CDR1 and CDR2 from the germline V gene are MNHEY and SVGAGI. The chain's CDR3 is CASKIDAGSREQYF. As DNA, the CDR3 is TGTGCCAGCAAAATCGACGCCGGGAGTAGAGAGCAGTACTTC.

The V gene is TRBV5-1, the J gene TRBJ1-2, with D unclear. V was clipped by 4 bases and J by 8 bases, with 12 bases between them. Germline V CDR1 and CDR2: SGHRS, YFSETQ. This CDR3 spans 12 amino acids. The CDR3 DNA follows: TGCGCCAGCAGCCCAGGTTTGAGGGGCTACACCTTC. Protein sequence: CASSPGLRGYTF.

The chain combines TRBV7-3 with TRBJ2-3; D not certain. The germline V gene has CDR1 SGHTA and CDR2 FQGTGA. The CDR3 extends over 13 amino acids. The germline V and J ends were trimmed by 2 bases and 3 bases, with 6 bases remaining between them. This CDR3 reads CASSLWSTDTQYF. The CDR3 coding sequence is TGTGCCAGCAGCTTATGGAGTACAGATACGCAGTATTTT.

The CDR3 reads CASSPYWGAPNEQFF. The CDR3 DNA reads TGTGCCAGCTCACCATACTGGGGCGCCCCCAATGAGCAGTTCTTC. The rearrangement joins TRBV18 to TRBJ2-1; the D gene is possibly TRBD1 (5 bases). Trimming cost V 2 bases and J 6 bases, with 14 bases left between them. Germline V gene sequence: CDR1 KGHSH, CDR2 LQKENI. This CDR3 spans 15 amino acids.